These 18 T cell receptor beta chains came from one sample sequenced in a study of cytomegalovirus exposure and HLA in healthy donors. Repertoires were generated with immunoSEQ multiplex PCR, while TCRdb's copy carries only in-frame clones and drops some. This sample has approximately 300,000 clones, with around 90% found just once. Sequencing input: PBMCs. The receptors stem from a young woman in good health and CMV-seropositive.

This clone has just one count. The V call is TRBV30, the J call TRBJ2-1; the match to TRBD1 covers 8 bases. V gave up 3 bases and J gave up 6 bases; unmatched junction bases: 4. Germline assignment: CDR1 GTSNPN and CDR2 SVGIG (reference sequence). CDR3 length: 13 amino acids. The CDR3 DNA reads TGTGCCTGGAGCGAGACAGGGGTCAATGAGCAGTTCTTC. Translation gives CAWSETGVNEQFF.

The chain joins TRBV6-1 to TRBJ1-6; D is possibly TRBD1 (5 bases). The germline V gene encodes CDR1 MNHNS and CDR2 SASEGT. The CDR3 is made up of 15 amino acids. V shed 7 bases and J shed 10 bases, with 20 bases lying between them. CDR3 nucleotide sequence: TGTGCCAGCATCTCCGCGGGGCAGAGGGTGTCACCCCTCCACTTT. Its protein product is CASISAGQRVSPLHF.

This chain connects TRBV4-1 to TRBJ2-5; no definite D call. There are 15 residues in the CDR3. From germline, CDR1 is MGHRA and CDR2 YSYEKL. Trimming removed 3 bases from V and 5 bases from J, with 16 bases in between. The CDR3 protein is CASSQVHKREETQYF. In DNA form, the CDR3 reads TGCGCCAGCAGCCAGGTTCATAAGCGTGAGGAGACCCAGTACTTC.

The rearrangement uses TRBV11-3 and TRBJ1-5; a possible D gene is TRBD1 (5 bases). Trimming shortened V by 5 bases and J by 2 bases, and 13 bases separated the two germline ends. This CDR3 is built from 15 residues. CDR1 and CDR2 (germline): SGHNT, YENEEA. CDR3: CASSQIRGGNQPQHF. The CDR3 DNA reads as TGTGCCAGCAGCCAAATACGGGGGGGCAATCAGCCCCAGCATTTT.

The V gene is TRBV7-9, the J gene TRBJ2-2; tentatively, D is TRBD2 (6 bases). Trimming shortened V by 1 base and J by 3 bases, and 6 bases separated the two germline ends. Germline V CDR1 and CDR2: SEHNR, FQNEAQ (reference sequence). There are 14 residues in the CDR3. The CDR3, as DNA: TGTGCCAGCAGCTTAGGACTAGACACCGGGGAGCTGTTTTTT. Translation gives CASSLGLDTGELFF.

The gene calls are TRBV9 and TRBJ2-7, with no clear D. Between the trimmed V and J ends, which lost 0 bases and 4 bases, there was a span of 8 bases. The CDR3 spans 13 residues. Germline CDR1 and CDR2: SGDLS and YYNGEE. The CDR3 is CASSVGLGYEQYF. CDR3 bases: TGTGCCAGCAGCGTAGGACTTGGGTACGAGCAGTACTTC.

J is TRBJ1-1 and V is TRBV29-1, with D hard to call. The CDR3 has 10 residues. Per the germline V gene, CDR1 is SQVTM and CDR2 is ANQGSEA. The ends were cut back, 5 bases at V and 0 bases at J, with 1 base in the middle. The CDR3 here is CSVMNTEAFF. The CDR3 coding sequence is TGCAGCGTTATGAACACTGAAGCTTTCTTT.

The CDR3 nucleotides read TGTGCCAGCAGCTCACAGGGGCCAGACAAGCAGTACTTC. Translated: CASSSQGPDKQYF. This chain joins TRBV7-3 and TRBJ2-7, with 7 nucleotides matching TRBD1. The ends lost 4 bases at V and 8 bases at J; junction bases unmatched: 8. This CDR3 is 13 amino acids long. Germline values: CDR1 SGHTA, CDR2 FQGTGA.

The CDR3 coding sequence is TGTGCCAGCAGTTTAGGAATTGATGGGTTAGGGGATACGCAGTATTTT. It translates to CASSLGIDGLGDTQYF. The V gene is TRBV27, the J gene TRBJ2-3; D gene uncertain. The V gene lost 2 bases and the J gene lost 6 bases, with 18 bases spanning the gap. CDR1 MNHEY and CDR2 SMNVEV come from the germline V gene (reference sequence). The CDR3 is 16 amino acids.

The chain links TRBV4-1 to TRBJ2-7; D gene unclear. This CDR3 region has 14 residues. V was cut by 0 bases and J by 4 bases, with 10 bases left in between. Per germline, CDR1 MGHRA and CDR2 YSYEKL. CDR3 sequence: CASSQELGRYEQYF. The DNA for the CDR3 is TGCGCCAGCAGCCAAGAACTGGGTCGGTACGAGCAGTACTTC.

The rearrangement links TRBV19 to TRBJ2-1; 7 bases line up with TRBD1. The CDR3 has 17 amino acids. The V gene end was trimmed by 4 bases and the J gene end by 1 base; junction bases not matched to a gene: 10. The V gene's germline CDR1 is LNHDA and CDR2 SQIVND (reference sequence). The CDR3 bases are TGTGCCAGTAGTACGGACAGGTACCCTCTATCCTACAATGAGCAGTTCTTC. This encodes CASSTDRYPLSYNEQFF.

The rearrangement uses TRBV2 and TRBJ1-2; 8 bases map to TRBD1. Germline CDR1 is SNHLY and CDR2 is FYNNEI. This CDR3 is built from 16 residues. J lost 4 bases, V lost 3 bases, and 10 bases had no gene match. The CDR3 spells CASSDADRGFAYGYTF. Here the CDR3 DNA reads TGTGCCAGCAGTGATGCTGACAGGGGCTTCGCCTATGGCTACACCTTC.

This chain uses TRBV5-1 with TRBJ2-2, with 8 bases fitting TRBD2. Germline CDR1 and CDR2: SGHRS and YFSETQ. The CDR3 extends over 19 amino acids. V dropped 4 bases and J dropped 5; count of bases not matched to a gene: 19. The CDR3 reads CASSRVGLASAPGTGELFF. CDR3 DNA sequence: TGCGCCAGCAGCCGGGTAGGACTAGCTTCAGCGCCAGGAACCGGGGAGCTGTTTTTT.

The rearrangement uses TRBV27 and TRBJ2-3, with TRBD2 identical over 8 bases. V lost 3 bases and J lost 2; bases outside the gene matches: 10. This CDR3 spans 17 amino acids. Germline-derived CDR1 and CDR2 are MNHEY and SMNVEV (reference sequence). CDR3 sequence reads: CASSFVPAGVLTDTQYF. The DNA for the CDR3 is TGTGCCAGCAGTTTTGTCCCAGCGGGAGTCCTCACAGATACGCAGTATTTT.

This clone came up a few times. This chain joins TRBV7-9 and TRBJ2-3, with a weak D call TRBD1 (6 bases). Trimming pared 3 bases from V and 3 bases from J, leaving 10 bases between. Germline values: CDR1 SEHNR, CDR2 FQNEAQ (reference sequence). The CDR3 covers 14 residues. CDR3 amino acids: CASSLNRETDTQYF. The CDR3 DNA is TGTGCCAGCAGCTTGAACAGGGAGACAGATACGCAGTATTTT.

V and J are TRBV28 and TRBJ2-7; TRBD2 is a possible D gene (5 bases). The germline V and J ends were trimmed by 2 bases and 8 bases, with 16 bases remaining between them. The CDR3 sequence is 14 residues long. The germline gives CDR1 MDHEN, CDR2 SYDVKM. The CDR3 nucleotides are TGTGCCAGCAGTTTAACGGGGAACCCTGGGAAGCAGTACTTC. It encodes CASSLTGNPGKQYF.

V and J are TRBV2 and TRBJ1-6, with D uncertain. The CDR3 loop spans 13 amino acids. V gave up 4 bases and J gave up 15 bases, with 16 bases separating them. Germline CDR1 is SNHLY and CDR2 is FYNNEI. CDR3 nucleotides: TGTGCCAGCAGTGCAGTCCCCTCATTGGACCTCCACTTT. Its translation is CASSAVPSLDLHF.

The chain carries TRBV4-3 and TRBJ1-2, with TRBD1 as a possible D gene (6 bases). This CDR3 has 17 residues. Germline CDR1 is LGHNA and CDR2 is YSLEER. V lost 0 bases, J lost 5 bases, and 19 bases lay in between. This chain's CDR3 is CASSQDWGTGQPYGYTF. The CDR3 nucleotides read TGCGCCAGCAGCCAAGATTGGGGTACAGGGCAACCTTATGGCTACACCTTC.